This T cell receptor beta chain was identified during a study of T cell repertoires in cytomegalovirus infection. Germline loops: CDR1 SGHAT, CDR2 FQNNGV. The CDR3 consists of 18 residues. V dropped 4 bases and J dropped 4; count of bases not matched to a gene: 16. Study-wide results and caveats: The ex vivo response was dominated by HLA-C-restricted CMV-specific TCR beta clonotypes.

For this clonotype: What it recognizes is unknown.

Using its own MiXCR run on the reads, TCRdb lists one record per CDR3 protein. Here the sample spans hundreds of thousands of distinct CDR3 sequences, less than 40% being singletons. The sequencing used cultured CD8+ T cells from PBMCs, collected from culture after CMV antigen stimulation. The V and J genes are TRBV11-2 and TRBJ2-1; 7 positions agree with TRBD1. This clonotype was sampled from a human donor in good health (CMV status not recorded). Some clones in this sample may be carry-over from other donors' samples. For the CDR3, the DNA is TGTGCCAGCAGCTACCCCCTAAGGGGACAGAATATTTACAATGAGCAGTTCTTC. Translation: CASSYPLRGQNIYNEQFF. The entire variable domain, with the rest obtained from reference TRBV11-2 and TRBJ2-1, is as follows: EAGVAQSPRYKIIEKRQSVAFWCNPISGHATLYWYQQILGQGPKLLIQFQNNGVVDDSQLPKDRFSAERLKGVDSTLKIQPAKLEDSAVYLCASSYPLRGQNIYNEQFFGPGTRLTVL.